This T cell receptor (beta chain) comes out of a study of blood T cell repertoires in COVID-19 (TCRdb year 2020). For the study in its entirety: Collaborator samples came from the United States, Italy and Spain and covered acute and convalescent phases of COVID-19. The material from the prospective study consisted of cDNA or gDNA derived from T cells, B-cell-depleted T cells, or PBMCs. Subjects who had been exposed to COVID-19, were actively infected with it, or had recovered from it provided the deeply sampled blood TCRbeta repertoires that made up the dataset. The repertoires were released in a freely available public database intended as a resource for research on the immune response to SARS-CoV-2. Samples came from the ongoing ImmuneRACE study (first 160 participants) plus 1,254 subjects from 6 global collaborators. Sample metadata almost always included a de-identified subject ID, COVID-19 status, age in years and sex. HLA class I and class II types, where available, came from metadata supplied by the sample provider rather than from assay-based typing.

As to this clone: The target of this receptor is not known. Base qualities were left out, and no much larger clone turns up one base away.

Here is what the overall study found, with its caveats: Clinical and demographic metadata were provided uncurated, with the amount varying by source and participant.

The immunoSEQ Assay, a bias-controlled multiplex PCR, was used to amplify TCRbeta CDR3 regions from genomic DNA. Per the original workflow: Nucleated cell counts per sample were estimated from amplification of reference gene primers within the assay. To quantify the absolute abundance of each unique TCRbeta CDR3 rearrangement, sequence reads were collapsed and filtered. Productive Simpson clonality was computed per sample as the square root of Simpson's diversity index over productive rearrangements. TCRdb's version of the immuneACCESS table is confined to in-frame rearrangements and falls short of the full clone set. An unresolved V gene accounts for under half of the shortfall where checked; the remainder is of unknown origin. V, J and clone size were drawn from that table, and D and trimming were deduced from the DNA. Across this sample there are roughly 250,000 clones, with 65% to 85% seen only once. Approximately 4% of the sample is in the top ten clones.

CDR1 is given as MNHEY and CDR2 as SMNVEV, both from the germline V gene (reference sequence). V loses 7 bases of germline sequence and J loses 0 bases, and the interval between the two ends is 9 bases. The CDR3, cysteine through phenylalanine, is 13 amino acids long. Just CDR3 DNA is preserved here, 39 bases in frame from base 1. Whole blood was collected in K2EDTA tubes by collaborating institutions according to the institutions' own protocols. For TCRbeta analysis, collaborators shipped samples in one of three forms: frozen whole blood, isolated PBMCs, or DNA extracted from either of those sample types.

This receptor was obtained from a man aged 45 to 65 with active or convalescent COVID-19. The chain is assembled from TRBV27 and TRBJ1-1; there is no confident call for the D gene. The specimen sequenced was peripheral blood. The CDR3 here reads CASMPQLNTEAFF. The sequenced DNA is TGTGCCAGCATGCCACAACTGAACACTGAAGCTTTCTTT.